This T cell receptor beta chain emerged from a study of cytomegalovirus exposure and HLA in healthy donors. Sequencing used immunoSEQ multiplex PCR; TCRdb keeps in-frame clones, though not all of them. The sample has 150,000 to 250,000 clones, 84% seen once. The CDR3 runs to 16 residues. V was trimmed by 0 bases and J by 5 bases, leaving 14 bases between them. Germline CDR1 SNHLY, CDR2 FYNNEI. The TCR sequence derives from a woman aged 25 to 39 in good health and CMV-seropositive. The J gene is TRBJ1-5, the V gene TRBV2; no reliable D call. Sequenced material: PBMCs. The CDR3 is CASSEAWPDHDQPQHF. In nucleotides, the CDR3 is TGTGCCAGCAGTGAAGCGTGGCCAGATCATGATCAGCCCCAGCATTTT.